These 10 T cell receptor beta chains were sequenced from one sample in a study of T-cell reconstitution after alpha-beta-depleted transplantation in children. Construction of the TCRbeta library involved unique molecular identifiers. TCRdb fed the PCR reads into MiXCR, producing one record per CDR3 protein. The data contain about 830,000 distinct CDR3 sequences, roughly 15% of them singletons. Source: PBMCs, mostly from graft donor cells, taken 360 days after TCRalphabeta/CD19-depleted stem cell transplant. These TCRs come from a male patient aged 5 to 17 who had a stem cell transplant for acute lymphoblastic leukemia, so the T cells may come from the graft donor.

This clonotype has a handful of counts. The chain employs TRBV11-1 and TRBJ2-7, with 10 nucleotides matching TRBD1. Germline-derived CDR1 and CDR2 are SGHAT and FQDESV (reference sequence). V shed 0 bases, J shed 2 bases, and the junction held 13 bases outside the gene matches. The CDR3 extends over 19 amino acids. The CDR3 region is CASSLAGTGEWMFPYEQYF. The CDR3 DNA reads as TGTGCCAGCAGCTTAGCCGGGACAGGGGAATGGATGTTCCCCTACGAGCAGTACTTC.

DNA for the CDR3: TGTGCCATCGGACTAGCGGTCCGCTACGAGCAGTACTTC. It is translated as CAIGLAVRYEQYF. V is TRBV7-6 and J is TRBJ2-7; TRBD2 matches at 10 bases. This CDR3 region has 13 residues. V was clipped by 10 bases and J by 3 bases; unmatched bases: 6. In germline, CDR1 is SGHVS, CDR2 FNYEAQ.

The rearrangement links TRBV19 to TRBJ2-1; no firm D call. CDR1 and CDR2 from the germline V gene are LNHDA and SQIVND (reference sequence). V shed 3 bases and J shed 0 bases, with 18 bases lying between them. The CDR3 covers 18 residues. The CDR3 DNA is TGTGCCAGTAGTATTCCCCTCCTACATGGCGGCTCCTACAATGAGCAGTTCTTC. This translates into CASSIPLLHGGSYNEQFF.

This clonotype was recorded a few times. V is TRBV27 and J is TRBJ2-1, with TRBD2 matching over 7 bases. In germline, CDR1 is MNHEY, CDR2 SMNVEV (reference sequence). This CDR3 spans 16 amino acids. V gave up 3 bases and J gave up 2 bases; unmatched junction bases: 7. CDR3 nucleotide sequence: TGTGCCAGCAGTTTCTGGGGGGGACTCGCCTACAATGAGCAGTTCTTC. Residues: CASSFWGGLAYNEQFF.

This sequence joins TRBV10-3 and TRBJ2-3; 8 positions agree with TRBD2. Germline V gene lookup returns CDR1 ENHRY and CDR2 SYGVKD. CDR3 length: 14 residues. The trim removed 10 bases at V and 2 bases at J, leaving 8 bases unmatched. The CDR3 loop reads CATTSGLSTDTQYF. Here the CDR3 DNA reads TGTGCCACCACTAGCGGACTATCCACAGATACGCAGTATTTT.

Many counts were recorded for this clonotype. For the CDR3, the DNA is TGCGCCAGCACCCCTCAATACAGGGGGCACACTGAAGCTTTCTTT. Protein: CASTPQYRGHTEAFF. The chain is built from TRBV5-1 and TRBJ1-1, with 9 nucleotides matching TRBD1. CDR3 length: 15 residues. The J segment lost 3 bases and the V segment lost 6 bases, leaving 9 bases of the junction unmatched. Germline V gene sequence: CDR1 SGHRS, CDR2 YFSETQ.

This clonotype was observed many times. This chain connects TRBV20-1 to TRBJ2-2; D is perhaps TRBD1 (5 bases). Trimming left V 1 base short and J 0 bases short, with 9 bases between. The CDR3 loop spans 15 amino acids. Looked up from germline, CDR1 is DFQATT and CDR2 is SNEGSKA (reference sequence). CDR3 sequence reads: CSARALGANTGELFF. CDR3 DNA: TGCAGTGCTAGAGCTCTAGGGGCGAACACCGGGGAGCTGTTTTTT.

On this clonotype itself: The junction does not match germline at one end; this may be a read error. The chain has TRBV3-1 and TRBJ2-5; 7 nucleotides match TRBD1. Germline V gene data show CDR1 as LGHDT and CDR2 as YNNKEL (reference sequence). The CDR3 totals 16 residues. CDR3 protein: CACSPDRARPKETQYF. The CDR3 DNA reads as TGTGCCTGCAGCCCCGACAGGGCGAGGCCGAAAGAGACCCAGTACTTC.

V and J are TRBV4-1 and TRBJ2-3, with 13 positions matching TRBD2. This CDR3 is built from 18 residues. V lost 3 bases and J lost 4; bases outside the gene matches: 10. Germline V gives CDR1 MGHRA, CDR2 YSYEKL. The DNA for the CDR3 is TGCGCCAGCAGCCAGCCCCCCGGGACTAGCGGGGCCCCAGATACGCAGTATTTT. Translating gives CASSQPPGTSGAPDTQYF.

V usage is TRBV14 and J usage is TRBJ2-1; 7 bases align to TRBD2. Per germline, CDR1 SGHDN and CDR2 FVKESK. The CDR3 spans 16 residues. Trimming at V came to 3 bases and at J to 4 bases, leaving 9 bases not matched to a gene. The CDR3 loop is CASSHRLSGEYNEQFF. CDR3 sequence (DNA): TGTGCCAGCAGCCATCGTTTAAGCGGGGAATACAATGAGCAGTTCTTC.